This T cell receptor beta chain was recorded in a study of beta chain features in type 1 diabetes. Sequencing targeted expressed TCRB transcripts, as all isolated RNA had been reverse transcribed. The table came from immunoSEQ multiplex PCR; TCRdb's copy has only in-frame clones and leaves some out. Altogether 120,000 or so clones are present, around 16% being singletons, with the ten largest covering 2.6%. Per the germline V gene, CDR1 is SGHTA and CDR2 is FQGNSA. V was cut by 5 bases and J by 1 base, with 5 bases left in between. The CDR3 spans 13 residues. General study results and limits: Among all four CD4+ subsets, Type 1 diabetes patients had TCRB CDR3s that were moderately but significantly shorter.

On this clone itself: Its target is not known.

This TCR came from a man between 18 and 35 years old with type 1 diabetes. The V call is TRBV7-2, the J call TRBJ2-2; D is unclear. Sequencing was performed on central memory CD4+ T cells from blood. The CDR3: CASSVQNTGELFF. DNA of the CDR3: TGTGCCAGCAGCGTACAGAACACCGGGGAGCTGTTTTTT. Full variable domain (remainder filled in from reference TRBV7-2 and TRBJ2-2): GAGVSQSPSNKVTEKGKDVELRCDPISGHTALYWYRQSLGQGLEFLIYFQGNSAPDKSGLPSDRFSAERTGGSVSTLTIQRTQQEDSAVYLCASSVQNTGELFFGEGSRLTVL.